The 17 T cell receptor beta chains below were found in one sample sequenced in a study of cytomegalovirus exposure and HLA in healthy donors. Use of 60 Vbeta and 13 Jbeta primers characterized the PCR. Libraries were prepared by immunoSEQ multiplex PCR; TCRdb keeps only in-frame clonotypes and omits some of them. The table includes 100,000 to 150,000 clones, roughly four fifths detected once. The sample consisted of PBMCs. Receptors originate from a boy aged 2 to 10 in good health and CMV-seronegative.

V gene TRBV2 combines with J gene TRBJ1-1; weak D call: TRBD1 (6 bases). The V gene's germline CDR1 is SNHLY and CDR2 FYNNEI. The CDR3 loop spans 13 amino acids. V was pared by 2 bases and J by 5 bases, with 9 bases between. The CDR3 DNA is TGTGCCAGCAGTGAACCAGGGGTTACTGAAGCTTTCTTT. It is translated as CASSEPGVTEAFF. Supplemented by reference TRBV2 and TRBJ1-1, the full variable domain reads EPEVTQTPSHQVTQMGQEVILRCVPISNHLYFYWYRQILGQKVEFLVSFYNNEISEKSEIFDDQFSVERPDGSNFTLKIRSTKLEDSAMYFCASSEPGVTEAFFGQGTRLTVV.

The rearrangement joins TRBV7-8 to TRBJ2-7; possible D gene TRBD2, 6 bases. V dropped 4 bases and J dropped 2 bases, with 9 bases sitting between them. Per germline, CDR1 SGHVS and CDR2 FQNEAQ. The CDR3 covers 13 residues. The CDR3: CASSWDFPYEQYV. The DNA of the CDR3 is TGTGCCAGCAGCTGGGACTTCCCCTACGAGCAGTACGTC.

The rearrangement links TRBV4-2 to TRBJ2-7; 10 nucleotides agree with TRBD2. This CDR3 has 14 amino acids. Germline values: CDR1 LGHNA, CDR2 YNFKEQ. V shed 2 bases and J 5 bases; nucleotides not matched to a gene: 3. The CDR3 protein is CASSQSSGGDEQYF. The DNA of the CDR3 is TGTGCCAGCAGCCAATCTAGCGGGGGCGACGAGCAGTACTTC.

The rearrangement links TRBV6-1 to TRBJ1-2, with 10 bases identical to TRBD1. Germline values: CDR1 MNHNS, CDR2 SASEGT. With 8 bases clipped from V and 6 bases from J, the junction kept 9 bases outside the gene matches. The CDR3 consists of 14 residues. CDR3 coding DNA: TGTGCCAGCCTCGACAGGGGGCCCTTTGATGGCTACACCTTC. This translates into CASLDRGPFDGYTF.

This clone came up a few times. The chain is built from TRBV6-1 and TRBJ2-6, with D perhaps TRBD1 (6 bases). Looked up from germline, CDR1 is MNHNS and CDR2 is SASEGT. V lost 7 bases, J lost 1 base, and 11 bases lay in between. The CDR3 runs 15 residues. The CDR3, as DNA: TGTGCCAGCAACCTGGACAGTTCTGGGGCCAACGTCCTGACTTTC. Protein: CASNLDSSGANVLTF.

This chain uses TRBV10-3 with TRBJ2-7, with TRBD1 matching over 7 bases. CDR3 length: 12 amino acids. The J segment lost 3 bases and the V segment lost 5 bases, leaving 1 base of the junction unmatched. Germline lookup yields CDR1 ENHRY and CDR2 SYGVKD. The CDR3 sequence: CAISRDSYEQYV. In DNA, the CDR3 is TGTGCCATCAGTAGGGACAGCTACGAGCAGTACGTC.

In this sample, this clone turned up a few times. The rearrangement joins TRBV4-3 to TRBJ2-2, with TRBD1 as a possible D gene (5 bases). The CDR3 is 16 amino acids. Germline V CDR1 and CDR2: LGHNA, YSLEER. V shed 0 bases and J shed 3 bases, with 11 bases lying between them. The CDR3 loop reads CASSQDAVRDTGELFF. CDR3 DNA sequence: TGCGCCAGCAGCCAAGATGCGGTCAGGGACACCGGGGAGCTGTTTTTT.

CDR3 loop: CASSFSGNYNEQFF. CDR3 sequence (DNA): TGCGCCAGCAGCTTTAGCGGGAACTACAATGAGCAGTTCTTC. The chain combines TRBV5-1 with TRBJ2-1; 8 bases match TRBD2. Germline lookup yields CDR1 SGHRS and CDR2 YFSETQ. V lost 2 bases to trimming and J lost 3 bases; unmatched junction nucleotides: 1. This CDR3 region has 14 residues.

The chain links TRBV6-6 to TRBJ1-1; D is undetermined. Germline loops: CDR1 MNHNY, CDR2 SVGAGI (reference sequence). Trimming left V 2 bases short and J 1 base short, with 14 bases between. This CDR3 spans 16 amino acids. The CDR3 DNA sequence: TGTGCCAGCAGTTACCCCCTCGGACTGCCGAACACTGAAGCTTTCTTT. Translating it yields CASSYPLGLPNTEAFF.

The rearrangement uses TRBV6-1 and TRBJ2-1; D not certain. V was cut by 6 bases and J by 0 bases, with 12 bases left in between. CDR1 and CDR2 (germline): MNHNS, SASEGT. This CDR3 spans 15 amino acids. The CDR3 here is CASSVLPYSYNEQFF. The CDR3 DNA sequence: TGTGCCAGCAGCGTTCTCCCTTACTCCTACAATGAGCAGTTCTTC.

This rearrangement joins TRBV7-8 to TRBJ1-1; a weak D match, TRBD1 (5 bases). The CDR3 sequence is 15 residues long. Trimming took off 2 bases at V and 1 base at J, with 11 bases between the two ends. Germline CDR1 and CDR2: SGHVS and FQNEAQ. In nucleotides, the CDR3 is TGTGCCAGCAGCTTATCGCAAACAGGGAACACTGAAGCTTTCTTT. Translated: CASSLSQTGNTEAFF.

The CDR3 DNA follows: TGTGCCAGCAGCCCCGGGACAGGGACTGACGGAAACACCATATATTTT. The encoded protein is CASSPGTGTDGNTIYF. The V gene is TRBV5-4, the J gene TRBJ1-3, with TRBD1 matching 9 bases. V gave up 4 bases and J gave up 4 bases; unmatched junction bases: 9. Germline V lookup: CDR1 SGHNT, CDR2 YYREEE (reference sequence). This CDR3 has 16 residues.

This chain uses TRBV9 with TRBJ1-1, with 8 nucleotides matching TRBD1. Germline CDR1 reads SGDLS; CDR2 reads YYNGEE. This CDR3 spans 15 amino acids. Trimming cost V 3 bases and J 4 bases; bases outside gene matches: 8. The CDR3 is CASSADREKSTEAFF. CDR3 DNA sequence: TGTGCCAGCAGCGCGGACAGGGAGAAGAGCACTGAAGCTTTCTTT.

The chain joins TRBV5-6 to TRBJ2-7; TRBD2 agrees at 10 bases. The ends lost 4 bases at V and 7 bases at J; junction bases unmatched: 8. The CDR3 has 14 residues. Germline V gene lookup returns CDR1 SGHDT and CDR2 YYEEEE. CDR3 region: CASSLGLAAGEQYV. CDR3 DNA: TGTGCCAGCAGCCTTGGACTAGCGGCTGGAGAGCAGTACGTC.

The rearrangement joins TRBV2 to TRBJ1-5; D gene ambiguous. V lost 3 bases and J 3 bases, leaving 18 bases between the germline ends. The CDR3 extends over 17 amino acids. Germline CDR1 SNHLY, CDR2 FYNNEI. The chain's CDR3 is CASSEGWATPFNQPQHF. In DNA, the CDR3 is TGTGCCAGCAGTGAGGGTTGGGCTACCCCCTTCAATCAGCCCCAGCATTTT.

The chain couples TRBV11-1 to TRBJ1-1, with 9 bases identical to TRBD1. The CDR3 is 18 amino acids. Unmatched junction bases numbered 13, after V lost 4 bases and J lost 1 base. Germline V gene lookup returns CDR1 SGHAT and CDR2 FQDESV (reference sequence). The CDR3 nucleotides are TGTGCCAGCAGCTCACCCAAATCGAGGGGACAGGGGAACACTGAAGCTTTCTTT. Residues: CASSSPKSRGQGNTEAFF.

CDR3: CASSFRDSRAYEQYF. The DNA of the CDR3 is TGTGCCAGCAGTTTCCGCGACAGCAGAGCCTACGAGCAGTACTTC. This chain links TRBV27 with TRBJ2-5, with D tentatively TRBD1 (5 bases). TRBJ2-7 explains the end of the DNA better; the J call may be wrong. The CDR3 is made up of 15 amino acids. The V gene's germline CDR1 is MNHEY and CDR2 SMNVEV (reference sequence).